What follows describes a single T cell receptor beta chain. As yet, its antigen is unknown. This specimen comes from a study of shared clonotypes between healthy human individuals. Study-wide context: The plates for each donor numbered three CD4 naive, three CD4 memory, two CD8 naive and one CD8 memory.

This CDR3 contains 13 residues. The trim removed 8 bases at V and 2 bases at J, leaving 5 bases unmatched. CDR1 and CDR2 from the germline V gene are MNHEY and SVGAGI. Study-wide results and limits: The donor pool, a small one, limited the genetic and exposure-history diversity represented. Relative to memory subsets, naive subsets generally showed larger estimated richness.

The table came from immunoSEQ multiplex PCR; TCRdb's copy has only in-frame clones and leaves some out. Of roughly 550,000 clones in the sample, about 95% are singletons; the top ten hold about 0.11%. CD8 cells regarded as naive lacked CD45RO, were positively chosen for CCR7, and omitted terminally differentiated effector memory CD45RA+ cells. Sequenced material: naive CD8+ T cells sorted from blood. This sequence originates from a woman between 25 and 40 years old in good health. V and J are TRBV6-5 and TRBJ2-7; 8 nucleotides line up with TRBD1. The CDR3 sequence: CASHGQGTYEQYF. Written as DNA, the CDR3 is TGTGCCAGCCACGGACAGGGAACCTACGAGCAGTACTTC.